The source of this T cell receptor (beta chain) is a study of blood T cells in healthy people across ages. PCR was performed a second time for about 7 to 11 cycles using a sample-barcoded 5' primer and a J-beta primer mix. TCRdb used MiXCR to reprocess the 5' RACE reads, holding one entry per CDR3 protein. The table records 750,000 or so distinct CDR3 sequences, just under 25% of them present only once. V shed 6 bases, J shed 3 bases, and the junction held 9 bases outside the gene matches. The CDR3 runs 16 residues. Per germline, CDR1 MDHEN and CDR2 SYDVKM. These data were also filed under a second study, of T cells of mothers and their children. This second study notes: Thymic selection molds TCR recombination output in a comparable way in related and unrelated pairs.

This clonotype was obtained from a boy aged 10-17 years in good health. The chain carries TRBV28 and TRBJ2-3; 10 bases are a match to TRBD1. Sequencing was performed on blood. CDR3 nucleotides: TGTGCCAGCAGCTTAGGACAGGGGGTATCTACAGATACGCAGTATTTT. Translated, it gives CASSLGQGVSTDTQYF. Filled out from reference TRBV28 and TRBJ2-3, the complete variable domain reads DVKVTQSSRYLVKRTGEKVFLECVQDMDHENMFWYRQDPGLGLRLIYFSYDVKMKEKGDIPEGYSVSREKKERFSLILESASTNQTSMYLCASSLGQGVSTDTQYFGPGTRLTVL.